This TCR beta chain was captured by sequencing in a study of CD8+CD57+ T cells in acquired aplastic anemia (dated by TCRdb to 2016 to 2019). The study in broad terms: On average, sorted CD4+ and CD8+ cells yielded roughly 3.4 ug of extracted DNA, with a range of 0.2 to 27.4 ug. An average of roughly 10 million reads for CD4+ cells and 12 million or so reads for CD8+ cells was obtained from healthy donor samples.

Genomic DNA served as template for TCR beta VDJ combination and CDR3 sequence profiling. An Illumina HiSeq 2000 was used for TCR repertoire sequencing. For the original study's pipeline: Repertoire assessment relied on Simpson's diversity index, CDR3 size and DJ length profiles, and TRBV/TRBJ rearrangement plots. The most abundant DNA sequence in the deep sequencing data was taken as the immunodominant clone. CDR3 amino acid sequences were checked for sharing across subjects and were also compared against the VDJdb database and published repertoires. Using fastp at Q25 and MiXCR, TCRdb reprocessed the public reads and kept productive beta chains. Every entry covers one CDR3 protein and lists the most common genes and DNA from its rows. It is TCRdb's table, rather than the study itself, that gives the V and J calls and clone size. This sample has roughly 50,000 distinct CDR3 sequences in its table, and about two thirds of those were observed once. Roughly 34% of the sample is held by the ten biggest clonotypes.

The germline V and J ends show losses of 1 base and 2 bases respectively, and no gene match explains 4 bases of the junction. The CDR3 starts with the cysteine, ends with the phenylalanine, and has 15 residues. The entry retains the CDR3 DNA only, 45 bases that are in frame from base 1. Taken from the germline V gene, the CDR1 and CDR2 loops are LGHNA and YSLEER. In this study, sorted CD4+ and CD8+ T cells from the blood of healthy subjects and of severe aplastic anemia patients had their TCR repertoires deep-sequenced. Ficoll-Paque density gradient centrifugation was used to isolate peripheral blood mononuclear cells. Before DNA extraction, CD4+ and CD8+ T cells were sorted by FACS or by magnetic beads. Concerning this clonotype itself: There is no known antigen for this receptor. No much larger clonotype is one base removed from it; base qualities were not supplied.

The paper as a whole reports these results and caveats: Roughly 30 CD8+ CDR3 sequences were shared between patients and controls but appeared highly expressed in patients and within their immunodominant clones. CD8+ Simpson's diversity did not differ significantly between patients and healthy controls (P=0.060).

The chain is encoded by TRBV4-3 joined to TRBJ1-2, and TRBD1 matches 7 of the central bases. Material for sequencing was sorted CD4+, CD8+, or CD8+CD57+ T cells (not recorded which) from PBMCs. This sequence originates from a human donor in good health, serving as a control. The CDR3 protein: CASSQGEGQNYGYTF. Here is the DNA: TGCGCCAGCAGCCAAGGAGAGGGACAGAACTATGGCTACACCTTC.